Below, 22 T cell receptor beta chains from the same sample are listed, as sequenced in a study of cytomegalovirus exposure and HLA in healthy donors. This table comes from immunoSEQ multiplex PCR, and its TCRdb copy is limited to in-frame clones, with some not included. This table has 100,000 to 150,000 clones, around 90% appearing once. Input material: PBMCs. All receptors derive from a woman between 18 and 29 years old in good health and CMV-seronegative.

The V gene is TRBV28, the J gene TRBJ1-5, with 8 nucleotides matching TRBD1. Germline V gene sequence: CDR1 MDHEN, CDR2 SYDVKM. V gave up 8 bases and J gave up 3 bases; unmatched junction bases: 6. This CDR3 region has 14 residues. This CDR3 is CASGRTGPNQPQHF. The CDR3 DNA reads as TGTGCCAGCGGGCGGACAGGGCCCAATCAGCCCCAGCATTTT.

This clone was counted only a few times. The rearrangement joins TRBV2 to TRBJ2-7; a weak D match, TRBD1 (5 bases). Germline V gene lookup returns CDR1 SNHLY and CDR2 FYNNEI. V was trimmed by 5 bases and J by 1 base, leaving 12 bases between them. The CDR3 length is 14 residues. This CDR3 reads CASSQLRGSYEQYF. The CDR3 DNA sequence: TGTGCCAGCAGTCAATTAAGGGGTTCCTACGAGCAGTACTTC.

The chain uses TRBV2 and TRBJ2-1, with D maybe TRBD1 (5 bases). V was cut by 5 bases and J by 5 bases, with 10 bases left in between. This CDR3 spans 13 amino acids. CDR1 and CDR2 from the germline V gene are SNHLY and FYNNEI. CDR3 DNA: TGTGCCAGCAGTTCCGACAGAAACAATGAGCAGTTCTTC. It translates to CASSSDRNNEQFF.

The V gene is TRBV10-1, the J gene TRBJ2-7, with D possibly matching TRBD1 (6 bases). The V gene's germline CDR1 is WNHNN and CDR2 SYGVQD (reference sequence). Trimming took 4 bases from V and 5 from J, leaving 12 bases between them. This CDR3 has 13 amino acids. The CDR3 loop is CASSVNREDEQYF. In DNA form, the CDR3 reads TGCGCCAGCAGTGTAAACAGGGAAGACGAGCAGTACTTC.

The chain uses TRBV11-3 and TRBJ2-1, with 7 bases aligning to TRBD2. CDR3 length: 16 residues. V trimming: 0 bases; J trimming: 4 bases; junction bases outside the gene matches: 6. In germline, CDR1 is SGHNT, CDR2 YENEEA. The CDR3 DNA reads TGTGCCAGCAGCTTAGATTATCGAGCGGGGTACAATGAGCAGTTCTTC. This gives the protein CASSLDYRAGYNEQFF.

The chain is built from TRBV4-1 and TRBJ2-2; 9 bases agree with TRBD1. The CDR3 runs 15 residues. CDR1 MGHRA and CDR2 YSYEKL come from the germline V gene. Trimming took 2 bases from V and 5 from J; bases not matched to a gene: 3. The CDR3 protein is CASSQTGGATGELFF. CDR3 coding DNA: TGCGCCAGCAGCCAAACAGGGGGCGCGACCGGGGAGCTGTTTTTT.

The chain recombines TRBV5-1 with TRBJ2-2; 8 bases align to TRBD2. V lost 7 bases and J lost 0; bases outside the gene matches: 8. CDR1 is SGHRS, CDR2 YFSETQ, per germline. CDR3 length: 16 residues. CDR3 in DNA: TGCGCCAGCGAACGTACTAGCGGAGCGAACACCGGGGAGCTGTTTTTT. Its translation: CASERTSGANTGELFF.

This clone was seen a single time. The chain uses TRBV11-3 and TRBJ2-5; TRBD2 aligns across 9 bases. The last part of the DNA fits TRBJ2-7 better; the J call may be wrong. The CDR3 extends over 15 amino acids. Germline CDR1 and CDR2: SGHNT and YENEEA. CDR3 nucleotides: TGTGCCAGCAGCTTAGGGTTTAGCGGGAGTCACGAGCAGTACTTC. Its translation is CASSLGFSGSHEQYF.

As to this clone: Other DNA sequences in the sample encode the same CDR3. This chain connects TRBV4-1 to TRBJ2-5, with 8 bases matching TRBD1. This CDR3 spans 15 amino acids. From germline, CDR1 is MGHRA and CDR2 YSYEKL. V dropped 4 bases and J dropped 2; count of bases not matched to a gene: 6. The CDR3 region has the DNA TGCGCCAGCAGCCGTGGACAGGGACTTCAAGAGACCCAGTACTTC. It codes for CASSRGQGLQETQYF.

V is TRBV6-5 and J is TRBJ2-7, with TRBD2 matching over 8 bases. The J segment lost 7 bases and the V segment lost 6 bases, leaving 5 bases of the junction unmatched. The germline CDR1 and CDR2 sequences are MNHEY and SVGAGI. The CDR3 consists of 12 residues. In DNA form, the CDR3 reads TGTGCCAGCAGCGAAAGCGGGAGAGAGCAGTACTTC. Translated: CASSESGREQYF.

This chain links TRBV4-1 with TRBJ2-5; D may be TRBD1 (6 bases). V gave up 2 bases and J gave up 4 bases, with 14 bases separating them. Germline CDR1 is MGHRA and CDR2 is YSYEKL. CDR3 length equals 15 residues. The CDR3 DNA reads TGCGCCAGCAGCCAAACCCTTAGGACAGCAGAGACCCAGTACTTC. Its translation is CASSQTLRTAETQYF.

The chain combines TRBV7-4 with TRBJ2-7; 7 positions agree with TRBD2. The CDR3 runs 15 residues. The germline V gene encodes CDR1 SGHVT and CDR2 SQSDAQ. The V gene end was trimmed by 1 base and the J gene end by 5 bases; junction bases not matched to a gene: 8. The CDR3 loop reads CASSLGRAGDNEQYF. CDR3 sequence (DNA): TGTGCCAGCAGCTTAGGGCGGGCGGGAGACAACGAGCAGTACTTC.

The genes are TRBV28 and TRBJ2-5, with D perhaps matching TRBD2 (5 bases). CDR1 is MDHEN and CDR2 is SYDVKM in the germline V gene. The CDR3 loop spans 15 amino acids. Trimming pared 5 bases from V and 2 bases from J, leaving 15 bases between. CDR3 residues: CASSRGGGGQETQYF. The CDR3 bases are TGTGCCAGCAGTCGCGGCGGAGGCGGGCAAGAGACCCAGTACTTC.

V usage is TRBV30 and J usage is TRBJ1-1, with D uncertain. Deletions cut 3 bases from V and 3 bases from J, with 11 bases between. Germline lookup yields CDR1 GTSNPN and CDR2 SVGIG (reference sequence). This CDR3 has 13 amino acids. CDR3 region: CAWSAGLDTEAFF. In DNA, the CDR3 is TGTGCCTGGAGCGCAGGTTTGGACACTGAAGCTTTCTTT.

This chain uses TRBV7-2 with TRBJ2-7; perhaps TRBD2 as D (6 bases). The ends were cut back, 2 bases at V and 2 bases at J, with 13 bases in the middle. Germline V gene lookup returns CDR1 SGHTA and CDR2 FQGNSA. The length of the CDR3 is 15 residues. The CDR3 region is CASSLYPGGTYEQYF. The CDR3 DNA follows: TGTGCCAGCAGCTTATATCCGGGCGGGACCTACGAGCAGTACTTC. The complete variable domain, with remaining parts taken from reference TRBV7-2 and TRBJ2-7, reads GAGVSQSPSNKVTEKGKDVELRCDPISGHTALYWYRQSLGQGLEFLIYFQGNSAPDKSGLPSDRFSAERTGGSVSTLTIQRTQQEDSAVYLCASSLYPGGTYEQYFGPGTRLTVT.

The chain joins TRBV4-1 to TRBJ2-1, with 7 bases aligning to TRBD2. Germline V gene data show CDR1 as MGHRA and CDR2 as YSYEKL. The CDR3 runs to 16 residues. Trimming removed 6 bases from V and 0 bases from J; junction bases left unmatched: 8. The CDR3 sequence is CASSRLGGSSYNEQFF. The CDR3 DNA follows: TGCGCCAGCAGTCGCCTCGGGGGGAGCTCCTACAATGAGCAGTTCTTC.

The CDR3 here is CASSFGDRGQETQYF. The CDR3 nucleotides read TGCGCCAGCAGCTTTGGGGACAGGGGGCAAGAGACCCAGTACTTC. The chain joins TRBV5-1 to TRBJ2-5; 11 positions agree with TRBD1. Germline assignment: CDR1 SGHRS and CDR2 YFSETQ. Trimming removed 2 bases from V and 2 bases from J; junction bases left unmatched: 2. The CDR3 runs 15 residues.

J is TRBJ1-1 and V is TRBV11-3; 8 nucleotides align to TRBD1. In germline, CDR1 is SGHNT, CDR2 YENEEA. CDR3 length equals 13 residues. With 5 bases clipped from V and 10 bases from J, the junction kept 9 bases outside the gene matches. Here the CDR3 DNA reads TGTGCCAGCAGCCCAACCCGACAGGGGACAGCTTTCTTT. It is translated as CASSPTRQGTAFF.

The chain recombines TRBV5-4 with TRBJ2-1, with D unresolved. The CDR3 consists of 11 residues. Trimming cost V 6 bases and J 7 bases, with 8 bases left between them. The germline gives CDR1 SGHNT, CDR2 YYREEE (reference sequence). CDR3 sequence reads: CASNRGNEQFF. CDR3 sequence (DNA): TGTGCCAGCAATAGAGGTAATGAGCAGTTCTTC.

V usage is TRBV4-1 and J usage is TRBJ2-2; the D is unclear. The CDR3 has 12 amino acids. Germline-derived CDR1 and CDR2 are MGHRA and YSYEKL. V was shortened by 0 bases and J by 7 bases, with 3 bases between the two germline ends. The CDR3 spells CASSQDIGELFF. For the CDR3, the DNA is TGCGCCAGCAGCCAAGATATCGGGGAGCTGTTTTTT.

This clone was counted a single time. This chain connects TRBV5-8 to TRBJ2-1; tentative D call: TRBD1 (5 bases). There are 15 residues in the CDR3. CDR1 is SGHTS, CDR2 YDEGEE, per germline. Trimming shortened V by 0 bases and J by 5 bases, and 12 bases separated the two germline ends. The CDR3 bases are TGTGCCAGCAGCTTGGACAGGTCGGAGCACAATGAGCAGTTCTTC. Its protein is CASSLDRSEHNEQFF.

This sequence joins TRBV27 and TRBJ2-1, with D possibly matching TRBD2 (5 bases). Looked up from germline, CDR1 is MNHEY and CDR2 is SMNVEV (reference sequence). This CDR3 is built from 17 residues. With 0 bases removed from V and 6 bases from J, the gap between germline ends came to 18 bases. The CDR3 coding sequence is TGTGCCAGCAGTTTATCGAGCCTCAGCGGAGCCCTCAATGAGCAGTTCTTC. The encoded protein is CASSLSSLSGALNEQFF.